This T cell receptor beta chain is from a study of tumor-infiltrating lymphocytes in primary liver carcinoma. Alongside blood RNA obtained from unsorted whole blood, germline DNA was also extracted. Chronic HBV infection was present, with no prior treatment. This clonotype was counted many times. Germline lookup yields CDR1 SQVTM and CDR2 ANQGSEA. V gave up 4 bases and J gave up 3 bases; unmatched junction bases: 2. The CDR3 spans 13 residues. Starting from around 500 ng of total RNA, TCR beta cDNA was produced with a primer in the constant region. Each TCR beta library was derived from three nested multiplex PCR rounds that employed slightly modified ARM-PCR. Rounds one and two of PCR, each of roughly 10 cycles, were primed with TRBV1-TRBV30 forward primers and a C-beta reverse primer. Via MiXCR, TCRdb re-called the multiplex PCR reads, giving one row per CDR3 protein. This sample yields fewer than 350,000 distinct CDR3 sequences, of which less than 65% are seen a single time; roughly 6% belongs to the top ten.

The chain joins TRBV29-1 to TRBJ2-7, with 11 bases that match TRBD2. This receptor was identified in a middle-aged man with primary liver carcinoma and hepatitis B virus infection. Sequenced material: peripheral blood. The chain's CDR3 is CSVGLAGGYEQYF. The CDR3 DNA is TGCAGCGTTGGGCTAGCGGGAGGCTACGAGCAGTACTTC.